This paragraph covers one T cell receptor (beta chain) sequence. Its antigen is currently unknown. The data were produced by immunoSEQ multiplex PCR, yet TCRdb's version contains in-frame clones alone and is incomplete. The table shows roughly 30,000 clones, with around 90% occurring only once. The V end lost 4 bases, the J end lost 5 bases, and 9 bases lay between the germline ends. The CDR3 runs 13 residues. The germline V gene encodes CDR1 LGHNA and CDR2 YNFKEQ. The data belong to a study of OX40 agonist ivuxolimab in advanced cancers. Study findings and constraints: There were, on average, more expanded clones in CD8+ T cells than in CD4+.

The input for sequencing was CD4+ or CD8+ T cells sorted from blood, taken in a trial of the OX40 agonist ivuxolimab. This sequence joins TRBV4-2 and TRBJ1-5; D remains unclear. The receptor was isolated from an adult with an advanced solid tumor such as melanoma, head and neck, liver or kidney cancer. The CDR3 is CASSPLMDQPQHF. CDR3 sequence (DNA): TGTGCCAGCAGCCCCTTAATGGATCAGCCCCAGCATTTT.